This T cell receptor beta chain came from a study of blood T cell repertoires in COVID-19. Overall study: Sites in the United States, Italy and Spain provided acute and convalescent COVID-19 samples. PBMCs, B-cell-depleted T cells, or T cells were the source of the cDNA or gDNA that made up the material.

The protocol was immunoSEQ multiplex PCR, while the TCRdb copy is restricted to in-frame clones and leaves out a portion. The sample lists around 300,000 clones; 90% were seen once. V lost 0 bases to trimming and J lost 0 bases, with 6 bases between them. Per germline, CDR1 SGHRS and CDR2 YFSETQ. The CDR3 is 14 amino acids. The chain carries TRBV5-1 and TRBJ1-2, with D possibly being TRBD1 (5 bases). The sample was peripheral blood. The receptor was isolated from a woman between 40 and 50 years old with COVID-19, enrolled during active disease. In DNA form, the CDR3 reads TGCGCCAGCAGCTTGGGGGGCGCTAACTATGGCTACACCTTC. Translating gives CASSLGGANYGYTF.